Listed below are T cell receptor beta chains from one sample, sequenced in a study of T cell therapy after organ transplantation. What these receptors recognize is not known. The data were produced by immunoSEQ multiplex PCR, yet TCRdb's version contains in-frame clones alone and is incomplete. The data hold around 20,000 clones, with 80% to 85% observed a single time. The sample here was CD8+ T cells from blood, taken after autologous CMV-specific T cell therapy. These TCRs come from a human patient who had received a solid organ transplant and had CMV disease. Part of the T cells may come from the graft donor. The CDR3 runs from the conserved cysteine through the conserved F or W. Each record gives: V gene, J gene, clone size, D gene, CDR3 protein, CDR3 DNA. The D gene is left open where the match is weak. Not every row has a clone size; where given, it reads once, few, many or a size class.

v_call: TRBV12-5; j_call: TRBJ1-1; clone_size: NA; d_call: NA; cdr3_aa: CASAIRALNTEAFF; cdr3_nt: TGTGCTAGTGCCATCCGGGCCCTGAACACTGAAGCTTTCTTT
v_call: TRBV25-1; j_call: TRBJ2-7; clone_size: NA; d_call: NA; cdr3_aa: CASQGGSYEQYF; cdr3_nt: TGTGCCAGCCAAGGAGGCTCCTACGAGCAGTACTTC
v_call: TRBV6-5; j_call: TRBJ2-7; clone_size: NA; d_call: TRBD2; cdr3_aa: CASMLRGAVEQYF; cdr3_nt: TGTGCCAGCATGTTGCGGGGGGCGGTCGAGCAGTACTTC
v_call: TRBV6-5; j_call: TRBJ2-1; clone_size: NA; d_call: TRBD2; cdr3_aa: CASSPPLASDEQFF; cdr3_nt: TGTGCCAGCAGTCCCCCACTAGCGTCCGATGAGCAGTTCTTC
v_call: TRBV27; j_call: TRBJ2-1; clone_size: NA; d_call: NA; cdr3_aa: CASSLAGSAQNEQFF; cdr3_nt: TGTGCCAGCAGTTTAGCGGGGTCCGCACAAAATGAGCAGTTCTTC
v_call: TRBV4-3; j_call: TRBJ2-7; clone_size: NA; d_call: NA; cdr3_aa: CASSPSTGTLSYEQYF; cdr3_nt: TGCGCCAGCAGCCCCAGCACAGGGACCCTCTCCTACGAGCAGTACTTC
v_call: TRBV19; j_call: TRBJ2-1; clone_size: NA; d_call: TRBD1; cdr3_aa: CATDPGQGNNEQFF; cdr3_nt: TGTGCCACCGATCCGGGACAGGGGAACAATGAGCAGTTCTTC
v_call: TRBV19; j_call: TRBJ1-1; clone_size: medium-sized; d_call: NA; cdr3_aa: CASSSGGYGEFEAFF; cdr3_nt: TGTGCCAGTAGTTCGGGGGGCTATGGGGAGTTTGAAGCTTTCTTT
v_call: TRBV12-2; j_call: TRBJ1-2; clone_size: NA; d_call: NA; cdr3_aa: CASRTGTADNYGYTF; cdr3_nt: TGTGCAAGTCGCACAGGGACGGCAGATAACTATGGCTACACCTTC
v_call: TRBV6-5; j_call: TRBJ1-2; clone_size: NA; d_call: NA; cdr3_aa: CASSYGEDYTF; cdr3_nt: TGTGCCAGCAGTTATGGGGAAGACTACACCTTC
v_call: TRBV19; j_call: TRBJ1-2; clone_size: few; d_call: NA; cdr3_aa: CASSTGVGYTF; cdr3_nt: TGTGCCAGTAGTACAGGGGTAGGCTACACCTTC
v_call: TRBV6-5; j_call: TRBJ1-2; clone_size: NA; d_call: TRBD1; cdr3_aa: CASSVGQGYGYTF; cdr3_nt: TGTGCCAGCAGTGTTGGACAGGGGTATGGCTACACCTTC
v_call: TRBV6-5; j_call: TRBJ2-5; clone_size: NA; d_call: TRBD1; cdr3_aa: CASSSGQGGETQYF; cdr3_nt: TGTGCCAGCAGTTCGGGACAGGGAGGCGAGACCCAGTACTTC
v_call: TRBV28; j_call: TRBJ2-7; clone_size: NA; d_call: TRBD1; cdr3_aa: CASSSPDTGTDSYEQYF; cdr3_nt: TGTGCCAGCAGTTCCCCCGACACCGGGACAGACTCCTACGAGCAGTACTTC
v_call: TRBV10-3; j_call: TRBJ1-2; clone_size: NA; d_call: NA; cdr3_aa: CAISELRQPDYGYTF; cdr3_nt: TGTGCCATCAGTGAGTTGCGGCAGCCCGACTATGGCTACACCTTC
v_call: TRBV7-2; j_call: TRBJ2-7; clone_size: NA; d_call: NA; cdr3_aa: CASSADSRSYEQYF; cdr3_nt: TGTGCCAGCAGCGCGGACAGTCGCTCCTACGAGCAGTACTTC
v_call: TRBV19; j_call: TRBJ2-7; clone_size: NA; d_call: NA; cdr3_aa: CASSWGTSYEQYF; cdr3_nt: TGTGCCAGTAGTTGGGGCACTTCCTACGAGCAGTACTTC